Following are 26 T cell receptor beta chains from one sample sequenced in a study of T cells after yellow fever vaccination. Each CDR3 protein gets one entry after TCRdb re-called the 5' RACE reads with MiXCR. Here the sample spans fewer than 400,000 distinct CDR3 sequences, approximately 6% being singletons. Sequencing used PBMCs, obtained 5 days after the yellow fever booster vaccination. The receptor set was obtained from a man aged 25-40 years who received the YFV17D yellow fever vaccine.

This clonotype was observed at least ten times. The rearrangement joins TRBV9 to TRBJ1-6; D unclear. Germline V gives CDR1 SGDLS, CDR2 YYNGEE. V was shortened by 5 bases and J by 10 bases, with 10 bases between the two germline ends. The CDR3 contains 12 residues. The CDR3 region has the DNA TGTGCCAGCAGTTCTATCGGGTCACCCCTCCACTTT. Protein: CASSSIGSPLHF.

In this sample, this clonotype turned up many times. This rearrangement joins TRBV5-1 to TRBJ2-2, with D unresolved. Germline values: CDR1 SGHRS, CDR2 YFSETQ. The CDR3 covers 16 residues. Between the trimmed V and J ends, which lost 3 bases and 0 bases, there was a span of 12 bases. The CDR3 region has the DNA TGCGCCAGCAGCTCCGCACCCGCTACGAACACCGGGGAGCTGTTTTTT. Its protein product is CASSSAPATNTGELFF.

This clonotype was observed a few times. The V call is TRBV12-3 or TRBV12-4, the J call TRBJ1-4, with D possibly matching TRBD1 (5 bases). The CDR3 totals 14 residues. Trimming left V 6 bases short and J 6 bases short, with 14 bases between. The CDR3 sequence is CASSRDGGDEKLFF. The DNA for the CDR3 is TGTGCCAGCAGCCGGGACGGGGGGGATGAAAAACTGTTTTTT.

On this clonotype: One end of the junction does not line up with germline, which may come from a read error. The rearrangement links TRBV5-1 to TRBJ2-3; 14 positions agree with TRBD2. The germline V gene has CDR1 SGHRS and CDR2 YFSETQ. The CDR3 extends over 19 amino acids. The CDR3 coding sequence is TGCCCCAGCAGACTTTTGCCGGGACTAGCGGGAGTCGGCACAGATACGCAGTATTTT. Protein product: CPSRLLPGLAGVGTDTQYF.

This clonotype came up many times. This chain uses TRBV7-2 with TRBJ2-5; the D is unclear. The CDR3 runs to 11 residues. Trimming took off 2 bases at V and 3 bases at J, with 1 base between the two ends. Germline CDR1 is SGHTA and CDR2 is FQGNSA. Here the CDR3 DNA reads TGTGCCAGCAGCTTAAAAGAGACCCAGTACTTC. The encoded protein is CASSLKETQYF.

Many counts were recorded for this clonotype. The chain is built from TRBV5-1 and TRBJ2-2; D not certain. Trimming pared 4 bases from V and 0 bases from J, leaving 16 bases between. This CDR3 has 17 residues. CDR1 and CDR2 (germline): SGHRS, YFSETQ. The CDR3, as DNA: TGCGCCAGCAGCCGAGGACCGGAAAGCACGAACACCGGGGAGCTGTTTTTT. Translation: CASSRGPESTNTGELFF.

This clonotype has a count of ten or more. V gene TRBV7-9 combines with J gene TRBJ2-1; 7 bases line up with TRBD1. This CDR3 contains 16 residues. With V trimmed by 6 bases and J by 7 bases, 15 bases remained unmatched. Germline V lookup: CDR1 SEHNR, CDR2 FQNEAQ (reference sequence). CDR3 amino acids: CASSRLRDRALNEQFF. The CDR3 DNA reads TGTGCCAGCAGTCGTTTAAGGGACAGAGCCCTTAATGAGCAGTTCTTC.

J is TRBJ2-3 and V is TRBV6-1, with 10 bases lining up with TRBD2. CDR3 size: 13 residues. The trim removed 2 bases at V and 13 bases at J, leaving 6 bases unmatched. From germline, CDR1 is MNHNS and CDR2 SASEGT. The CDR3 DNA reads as TGTGCCAGCAGTGAAAGCGGGAGGGCCGCCGAGTATTTT. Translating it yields CASSESGRAAEYF.

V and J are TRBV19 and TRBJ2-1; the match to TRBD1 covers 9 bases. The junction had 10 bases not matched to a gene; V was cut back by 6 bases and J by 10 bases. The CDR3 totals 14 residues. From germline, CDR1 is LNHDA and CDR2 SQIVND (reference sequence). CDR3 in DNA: TGTGCCAGTAGGCCCGGGACAGGGTATTGGGAGCAGTTCTTC. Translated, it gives CASRPGTGYWEQFF.

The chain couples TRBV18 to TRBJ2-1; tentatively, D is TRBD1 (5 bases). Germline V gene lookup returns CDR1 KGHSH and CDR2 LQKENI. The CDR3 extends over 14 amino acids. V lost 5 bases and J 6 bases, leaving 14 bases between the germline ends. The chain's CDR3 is CASSANLQGNEQFF. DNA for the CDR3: TGTGCCAGCTCAGCAAACCTCCAGGGCAATGAGCAGTTCTTC.

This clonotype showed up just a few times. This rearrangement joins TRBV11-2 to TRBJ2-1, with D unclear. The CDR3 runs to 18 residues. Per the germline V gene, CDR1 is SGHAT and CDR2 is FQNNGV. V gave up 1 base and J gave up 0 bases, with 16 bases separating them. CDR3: CASSLVFAVYASYNEQFF. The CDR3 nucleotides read TGTGCCAGCAGCTTAGTCTTTGCAGTTTACGCCTCCTACAATGAGCAGTTCTTC.

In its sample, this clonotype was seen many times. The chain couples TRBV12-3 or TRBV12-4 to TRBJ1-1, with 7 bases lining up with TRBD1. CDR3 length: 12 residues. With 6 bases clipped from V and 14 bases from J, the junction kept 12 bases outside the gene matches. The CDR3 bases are TGTGCCAGCAGAGGGGACAGTCACGAAGGATTCTTT. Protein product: CASRGDSHEGFF.

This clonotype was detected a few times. This CDR3 is CAWSLGKGTKPQHF. The CDR3 DNA reads as TGTGCCTGGAGTCTCGGGAAGGGCACGAAGCCCCAGCATTTT. This rearrangement joins TRBV30 to TRBJ1-5; D not resolved. The CDR3 sequence is 14 residues long. V dropped 2 bases and J dropped 8 bases, with 16 bases sitting between them. Germline V lookup: CDR1 GTSNPN, CDR2 SVGIG (reference sequence).

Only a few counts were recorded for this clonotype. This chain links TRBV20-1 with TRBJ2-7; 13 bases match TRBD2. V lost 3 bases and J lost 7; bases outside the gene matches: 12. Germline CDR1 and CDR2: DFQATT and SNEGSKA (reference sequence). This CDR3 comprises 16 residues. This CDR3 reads CSASGLAGDLGAEQYF. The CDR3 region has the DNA TGCAGTGCTAGCGGACTAGCGGGAGACCTTGGGGCGGAGCAGTACTTC.

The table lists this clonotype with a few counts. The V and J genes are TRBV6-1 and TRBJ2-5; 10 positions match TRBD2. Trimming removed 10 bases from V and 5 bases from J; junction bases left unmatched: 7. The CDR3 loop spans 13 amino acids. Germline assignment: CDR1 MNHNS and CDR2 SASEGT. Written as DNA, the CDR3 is TGTGCCACTAAGCGGGAGGGCCGGGAGACCCAGTACTTC. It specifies CATKREGRETQYF.

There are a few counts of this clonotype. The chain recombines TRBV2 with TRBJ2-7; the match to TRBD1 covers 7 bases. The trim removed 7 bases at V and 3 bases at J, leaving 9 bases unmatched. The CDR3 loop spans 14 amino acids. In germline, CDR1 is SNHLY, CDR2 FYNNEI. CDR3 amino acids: CASNYGTAGYEQYF. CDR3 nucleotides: TGTGCCAGCAACTACGGGACAGCCGGCTACGAGCAGTACTTC.

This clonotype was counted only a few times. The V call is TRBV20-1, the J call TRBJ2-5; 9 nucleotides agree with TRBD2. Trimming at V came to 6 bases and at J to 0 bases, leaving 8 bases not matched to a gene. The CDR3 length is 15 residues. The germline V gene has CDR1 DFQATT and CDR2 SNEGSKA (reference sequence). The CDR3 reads CSATQLAGNQETQYF. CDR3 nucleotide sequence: TGCAGTGCCACCCAACTAGCGGGTAACCAAGAGACCCAGTACTTC.

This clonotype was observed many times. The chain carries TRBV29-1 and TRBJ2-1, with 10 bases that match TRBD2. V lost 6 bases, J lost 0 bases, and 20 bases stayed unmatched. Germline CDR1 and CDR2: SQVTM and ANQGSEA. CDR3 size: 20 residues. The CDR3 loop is CSVVRGGVAGGSSSYNEQFF. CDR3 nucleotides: TGCAGCGTGGTCCGAGGGGGAGTAGCGGGAGGATCTAGCTCCTACAATGAGCAGTTCTTC.

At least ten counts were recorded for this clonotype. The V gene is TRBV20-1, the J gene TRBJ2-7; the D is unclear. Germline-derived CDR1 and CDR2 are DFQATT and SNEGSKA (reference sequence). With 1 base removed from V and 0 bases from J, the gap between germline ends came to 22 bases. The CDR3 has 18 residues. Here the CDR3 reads CSARVDSRRHKSSYEQYF. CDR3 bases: TGCAGTGCTAGAGTTGACTCCAGACGACATAAAAGCTCCTACGAGCAGTACTTC.

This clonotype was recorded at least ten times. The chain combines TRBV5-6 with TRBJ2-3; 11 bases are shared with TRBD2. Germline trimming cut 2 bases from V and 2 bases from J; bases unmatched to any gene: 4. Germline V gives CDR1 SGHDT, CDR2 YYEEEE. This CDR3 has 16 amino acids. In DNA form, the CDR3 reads TGTGCCAGCAGCTTCTTAGCGGGAGGGGTCACAGATACGCAGTATTTT. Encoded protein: CASSFLAGGVTDTQYF. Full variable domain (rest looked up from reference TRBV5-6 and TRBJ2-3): DAGVTQSPTHLIKTRGQQVTLRCSPKSGHDTVSWYQQALGQGPQFIFQYYEEEERQRGNFPDRFSGHQFPNYSSELNVNALLLGDSALYLCASSFLAGGVTDTQYFGPGTRLTVL.

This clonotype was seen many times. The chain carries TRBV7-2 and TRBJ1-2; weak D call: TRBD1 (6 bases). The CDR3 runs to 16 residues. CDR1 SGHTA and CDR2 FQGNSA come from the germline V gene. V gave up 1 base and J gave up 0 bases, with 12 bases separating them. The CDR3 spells CASSLVATGTNYGYTF. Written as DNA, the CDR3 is TGTGCCAGCAGCTTAGTGGCAACAGGGACTAACTATGGCTACACCTTC.

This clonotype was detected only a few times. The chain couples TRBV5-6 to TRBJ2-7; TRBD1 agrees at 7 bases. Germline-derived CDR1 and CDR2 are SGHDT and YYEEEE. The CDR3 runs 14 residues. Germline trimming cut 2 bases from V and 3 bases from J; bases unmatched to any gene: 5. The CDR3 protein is CASSFGQVYYEQYF. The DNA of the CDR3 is TGTGCCAGCAGCTTCGGACAGGTATACTACGAGCAGTACTTC.

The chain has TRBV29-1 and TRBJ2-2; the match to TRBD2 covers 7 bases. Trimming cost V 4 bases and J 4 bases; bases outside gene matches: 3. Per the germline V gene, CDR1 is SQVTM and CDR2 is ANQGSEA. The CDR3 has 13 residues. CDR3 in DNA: TGCAGCGTTGTGGGCGGGAGCACCGGGGAGCTGTTTTTT. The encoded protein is CSVVGGSTGELFF.

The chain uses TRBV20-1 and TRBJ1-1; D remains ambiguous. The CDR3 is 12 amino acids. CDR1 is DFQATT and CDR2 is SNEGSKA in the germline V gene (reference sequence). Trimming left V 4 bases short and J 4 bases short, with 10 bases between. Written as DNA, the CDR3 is TGCAGTGCTAAAGGTCTGGGCACTGAAGCTTTCTTT. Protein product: CSAKGLGTEAFF.

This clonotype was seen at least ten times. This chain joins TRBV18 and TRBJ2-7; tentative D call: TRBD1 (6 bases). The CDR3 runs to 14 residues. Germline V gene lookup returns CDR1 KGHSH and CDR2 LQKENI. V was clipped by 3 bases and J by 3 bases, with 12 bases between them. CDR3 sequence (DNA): TGTGCCAGCTCACCCAGGGGAAATAACTACGAGCAGTACTTC. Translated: CASSPRGNNYEQYF.

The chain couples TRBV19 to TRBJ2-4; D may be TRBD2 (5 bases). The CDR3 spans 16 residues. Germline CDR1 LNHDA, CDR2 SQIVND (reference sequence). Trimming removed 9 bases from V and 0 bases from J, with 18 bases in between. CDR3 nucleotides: TGTGCCAGCCCCCTCCGGAGGCAGCTAGCCAAAAACATTCAGTACTTC. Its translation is CASPLRRQLAKNIQYF.